This TCR beta chain came from a study of cytomegalovirus exposure and HLA in healthy donors. Comments on this clone: Its antigen is as yet unknown.

Study conclusions and caveats: By HLA locus, TCR association rates varied in a later analysis, with DRB1 showing the most and HLA-C the fewest. A link between a missense DCLRE1C variant and TCR beta V- and J-gene trimming emerged from a later analysis.

Use of 60 Vbeta and 13 Jbeta primers characterized the PCR. Assay: immunoSEQ multiplex PCR; the TCRdb copy retains only in-frame clones and omits some. The sample shows 100,000 to 140,000 clones, 55% to 85% of them seen only once. V was clipped by 6 bases and J by 2 bases; unmatched bases: 8. CDR3 length: 15 amino acids. Per germline, CDR1 MDHEN and CDR2 SYDVKM. Material: PBMCs. The receptor was derived from a man aged 25 to 40 in good health and CMV-seronegative. The V and J genes are TRBV28 and TRBJ2-7, with TRBD1 identical over 9 bases. CDR3 DNA: TGTGCCAGCAGCGCGACCGGGACAGGGACCTACGAGCAGTACTTC. This codes for CASSATGTGTYEQYF.